The present T cell receptor (beta chain) was sequenced within a study of identifying expanded T cells in peripheral blood. The study, taken as a whole, reports: Around 1.2 clones differed between technical replicates, versus approximately 17 and 20 over time. Clone count variance between roughly 2-week samples rose with total template count.

Produced via immunoSEQ multiplex PCR; TCRdb's table is partial and in-frame only. The sample includes fewer than 130,000 clones, around 89% of them seen just once. No infections or other immune events were documented during collection. As concerns this clone: Its antigen is unknown.

The germline V gene has CDR1 SSHAT and CDR2 FNYEAQ (reference sequence). The CDR3 is 16 residues long. The V end was cut by 2 bases, the J end by 3 bases, with 13 bases between. The rearrangement joins TRBV7-7 to TRBJ2-2; perhaps D is TRBD1 or TRBD2 (5 bases each). This clonotype was obtained from a person aged 18 to 70 in good health. The sequencing sample was made of blood. The CDR3 coding sequence is TGTGCCAGCAGCTTAATGGTGGGGCGGGACACCGGGGAGCTGTTTTTT. This encodes CASSLMVGRDTGELFF.